These 10 T cell receptor beta chains were all obtained from the same sample, sequenced in a study of blood T cell repertoires in COVID-19. Using immunoSEQ multiplex PCR, the repertoire was profiled, and TCRdb retains in-frame clones only, with some absent. The table records hundreds of thousands of clones, approximately 86% of them present only once. Material: peripheral blood. These receptors all stem from a woman in her thirties who had recovered from COVID-19.

V and J are TRBV29-1 and TRBJ1-5; no clear D gene. There are 13 residues in the CDR3. V lost 4 bases and J lost 2, with 9 bases in between. Germline CDR1 reads SQVTM; CDR2 reads ANQGSEA. The CDR3 DNA reads as TGCAGCGTTGTGGAGGGTGGCAATCAGCCCCAGCATTTT. This encodes CSVVEGGNQPQHF.

CDR3 sequence reads: CASSFQGGNEQFF. CDR3 coding DNA: TGTGCCAGCAGCTTCCAGGGGGGCAATGAGCAGTTCTTC. The chain couples TRBV7-3 to TRBJ2-1; TRBD1 might be the D (7 bases). The V end was cut by 3 bases, the J end by 6 bases, with 9 bases between. Germline V gene lookup returns CDR1 SGHTA and CDR2 FQGTGA. CDR3 length: 13 residues.

The rearrangement links TRBV11-2 to TRBJ1-6, with unresolved D. Trimming stripped 7 bases from V and 8 bases from J, with 15 bases between. Per germline, CDR1 SGHAT and CDR2 FQNNGV. The CDR3 is made up of 14 amino acids. In DNA form, the CDR3 reads TGTGCCAGCACCTTGCCGGGTCGCGATTCACCCCTCCACTTT. It encodes CASTLPGRDSPLHF. Based on the CDR3 plus reference TRBV11-2 and TRBJ1-6, the full variable domain is EAGVAQSPRYKIIEKRQSVAFWCNPISGHATLYWYQQILGQGPKLLIQFQNNGVVDDSQLPKDRFSAERLKGVDSTLKIQPAKLEDSAVYLCASTLPGRDSPLHFGNGTRLTVT.

The rearrangement uses TRBV29-1 and TRBJ1-1, with 10 bases that match TRBD1. This CDR3 contains 20 residues. Germline-derived CDR1 and CDR2 are SQVTM and ANQGSEA. J gave up 4 bases and V 1 base, and 21 bases lay outside the gene matches. CDR3 loop: CSVEAGGHSGTGAMGTEAFF. CDR3 DNA sequence: TGCAGCGTTGAAGCAGGGGGGCACTCCGGGACAGGGGCCATGGGCACTGAAGCTTTCTTT.

CDR3 in DNA: TGTGCCATCAGTGTCACTACAGGGTCAACTAATGAAAAACTGTTTTTT. Its protein product is CAISVTTGSTNEKLFF. The rearrangement uses TRBV10-3 and TRBJ1-4, with TRBD1 as a possible D gene (6 bases). V lost 4 bases to trimming and J lost 0 bases, with 12 bases between them. Germline V gives CDR1 ENHRY, CDR2 SYGVKD. The CDR3 extends over 16 amino acids.

The V call is TRBV24-1, the J call TRBJ2-3, with D perhaps TRBD2 (7 bases). The CDR3 covers 12 residues. The germline V gene encodes CDR1 KGHDR and CDR2 SFDVKD. V gave up 2 bases and J gave up 9 bases, with 8 bases separating them. CDR3 sequence reads: CATSDSGGTQYF. In DNA form, the CDR3 reads TGTGCCACCAGTGATTCGGGGGGCACGCAGTATTTT.

This clone has a count of ten or more. The rearrangement links TRBV7-9 to TRBJ2-1, with TRBD1 as a possible D gene (6 bases). With 0 bases removed from V and 10 bases from J, the gap between germline ends came to 13 bases. In germline, CDR1 is SEHNR, CDR2 FQNEAQ (reference sequence). There are 14 residues in the CDR3. The CDR3 spells CASSLAPQGSEQFF. CDR3 bases: TGTGCCAGCAGCTTAGCGCCCCAGGGGAGCGAGCAGTTCTTC.

The rearrangement uses TRBV11-2 and TRBJ1-4, with no clear D. The CDR3 consists of 16 residues. The V end was cut by 1 base, the J end by 4 bases, with 13 bases between. Germline-derived CDR1 and CDR2 are SGHAT and FQNNGV. CDR3 DNA: TGTGCCAGCAGCTTAGGGCGAGGGCGTCGTAATGAAAAACTGTTTTTT. Translated, it gives CASSLGRGRRNEKLFF.

The V and J genes are TRBV6-6 and TRBJ2-1; 11 nucleotides line up with TRBD1. V shed 6 bases, J shed 7 bases, and the junction held 23 bases outside the gene matches. The CDR3 is made up of 20 amino acids. Germline CDR1 and CDR2: MNHNY and SVGAGI (reference sequence). The DNA of the CDR3 is TGTGCCAGCAGCTACCCGACAGGACAGGGGGCGCGTACGGGCCGTAATGAGCAGTTCTTC. It yields the protein CASSYPTGQGARTGRNEQFF.

The gene calls are TRBV6-5 and TRBJ2-7; 7 bases are shared with TRBD1. Unmatched junction bases numbered 6, after V lost 5 bases and J lost 2 bases. The CDR3 is 14 residues long. Germline CDR1 reads MNHEY; CDR2 reads SVGAGI. CDR3 nucleotide sequence: TGTGCCAGCAGTAAACCGGGACAGACCTACGAGCAGTACTTC. This encodes CASSKPGQTYEQYF.